Listed here are 20 T cell receptor beta chains from one sample, sequenced in a study of blood T cell repertoires in COVID-19. The assay was immunoSEQ multiplex PCR, and TCRdb's table has in-frame clones only and misses some. The sample yields about 140,000 clones, around 80% seen once. The sample taken for sequencing was peripheral blood. These receptors all come from a woman at least 80 years old with active or convalescent COVID-19.

This clone occurred a few times. The chain is built from TRBV4-1 and TRBJ1-2, with a possible D match to TRBD1 (6 bases). The CDR3 covers 13 residues. CDR1 and CDR2 (germline): MGHRA, YSYEKL. Trimming took off 6 bases at V and 2 bases at J, with 10 bases between the two ends. The CDR3 loop reads CASRPTGNYGYTF. Written as DNA, the CDR3 is TGCGCCAGCAGGCCTACAGGGAACTATGGCTACACCTTC.

The chain couples TRBV6-1 to TRBJ1-4, with D perhaps TRBD1 (5 bases). The CDR3 loop spans 17 amino acids. CDR1 MNHNS and CDR2 SASEGT come from the germline V gene. Trimming left V 3 bases short and J 2 bases short, with 16 bases between. The CDR3 DNA reads as TGTGCCAGCAGTGATCCCGCTCGCGGGGCTACTAATGAAAAACTGTTTTTT. Its translation: CASSDPARGATNEKLFF.

CDR3 DNA sequence: TGTGCCAGCAGTTCCCCGCGGCCCCAGCATTTT. Encoded protein: CASSSPRPQHF. V and J are TRBV28 and TRBJ1-5; D is uncertain. Germline V CDR1 and CDR2: MDHEN, SYDVKM. The CDR3 spans 11 residues. V was clipped by 4 bases and J by 9 bases, with 7 bases between them.

The V call is TRBV9, the J call TRBJ2-2; TRBD2 agrees at 9 bases. Germline V gene data show CDR1 as SGDLS and CDR2 as YYNGEE. Trimming cost V 0 bases and J 7 bases; bases outside gene matches: 7. The CDR3 extends over 16 amino acids. The CDR3 here is CASSVGLAVKDGELFF. As DNA, the CDR3 is TGTGCCAGCAGCGTAGGACTAGCGGTTAAGGACGGGGAGCTGTTTTTT.

The V call is TRBV5-1, the J call TRBJ1-3, with TRBD1 as a possible D gene (5 bases). Trimming pared 1 base from V and 3 bases from J, leaving 11 bases between. The germline V gene encodes CDR1 SGHRS and CDR2 YFSETQ. CDR3 length: 15 amino acids. CDR3 nucleotides: TGCGCCAGCAGCTTGACCCAGGGTTTTGGAAACACCATATATTTT. Encoded protein: CASSLTQGFGNTIYF.

V gene TRBV19 combines with J gene TRBJ1-4; no definite D call. The CDR3 is 16 amino acids. The V end was cut by 9 bases, the J end by 4 bases, with 21 bases between. CDR1 LNHDA and CDR2 SQIVND come from the germline V gene (reference sequence). The CDR3 sequence: CASKIDGQLINEKLFF. DNA for the CDR3: TGTGCCAGCAAAATAGATGGGCAGCTTATTAATGAAAAACTGTTTTTT.

The rearrangement links TRBV30 to TRBJ1-6, with 8 bases fitting TRBD1. Germline CDR1 reads GTSNPN; CDR2 reads SVGIG (reference sequence). This CDR3 contains 13 residues. With 5 bases clipped from V and 8 bases from J, the junction kept 5 bases outside the gene matches. CDR3 residues: CAWGQGVDSPLHF. CDR3 in DNA: TGTGCCTGGGGACAGGGTGTTGATTCACCCCTCCACTTT.

V is TRBV11-2 and J is TRBJ2-7; 12 bases match TRBD1. Per the germline V gene, CDR1 is SGHAT and CDR2 is FQNNGV. The CDR3 is 15 amino acids. The V segment lost 6 bases and the J segment 6 bases; nucleotides outside the gene matches: 9. The CDR3 reads CASRPLGQGAGEQYF. CDR3 bases: TGTGCCAGCAGACCACTGGGACAGGGGGCGGGCGAGCAGTACTTC.

The V and J genes are TRBV5-1 and TRBJ1-5, with 8 bases that match TRBD1. The CDR3 covers 15 residues. The V and J ends lost 4 bases and 7 bases, in that order; junction bases with no gene match: 10. Germline V CDR1 and CDR2: SGHRS, YFSETQ. CDR3 in amino acids: CASSPGGQGGQPQHF. CDR3 in DNA: TGCGCCAGCAGCCCCGGTGGACAGGGTGGCCAGCCCCAGCATTTT. The full variable domain, completed using reference TRBV5-1 and TRBJ1-5, is KAGVTQTPRYLIKTRGQQVTLSCSPISGHRSVSWYQQTPGQGLQFLFEYFSETQRNKGNFPGRFSGRQFSNSRSEMNVSTLELGDSALYLCASSPGGQGGQPQHFGDGTRLSIL.

The chain links TRBV5-6 to TRBJ1-1, with 7 nucleotides matching TRBD1. This CDR3 has 14 amino acids. V gave up 0 bases and J gave up 4 bases; unmatched junction bases: 3. Germline loops: CDR1 SGHDT, CDR2 YYEEEE. The CDR3 loop is CASSLGTGPTEAFF. CDR3 DNA sequence: TGTGCCAGCAGCTTGGGGACAGGCCCCACTGAAGCTTTCTTT.

This clone was recorded only once. V and J are TRBV10-3 and TRBJ1-3; 10 bases fit TRBD1. The J segment lost 4 bases and the V segment lost 6 bases, leaving 15 bases of the junction unmatched. This CDR3 has 18 residues. CDR1 is ENHRY and CDR2 is SYGVKD in the germline V gene. The CDR3 nucleotides read TGTGCCATCAGCCCGGGACAGGGGTCACCCCCTCGCGGAAACACCATATATTTT. It yields the protein CAISPGQGSPPRGNTIYF.

The chain links TRBV3-1 (or the pseudogene TRBV3-2) to TRBJ2-7; TRBD1 might be the D (6 bases). V was cut by 5 bases and J by 0 bases, with 11 bases left in between. Germline-derived CDR1 and CDR2 are LGHDT and YNNKEL (reference sequence). This CDR3 contains 14 residues. CDR3 region: CASSDRPSSYEQYF. The CDR3 nucleotides are TGTGCCAGCAGCGACAGGCCGAGCTCCTACGAGCAGTACTTC.

V and J are TRBV4-2 and TRBJ1-2, with 8 bases that match TRBD1. The CDR3 is 18 residues long. The V gene end was trimmed by 0 bases and the J gene end by 1 base; junction bases not matched to a gene: 10. CDR1 is LGHNA and CDR2 is YNFKEQ in the germline V gene. The CDR3, as DNA: TGTGCCAGCAGCCAAGAGGCCGGGACAGGAGGTTTTAACTATGGCTACACCTTC. The encoded protein is CASSQEAGTGGFNYGYTF.

The gene calls are TRBV5-1 and TRBJ2-6; 10 positions match TRBD1. Trimming took 4 bases from V and 4 from J; bases not matched to a gene: 5. The CDR3 is 16 residues long. CDR1 and CDR2 from the germline V gene are SGHRS and YFSETQ. CDR3 DNA sequence: TGCGCCAGCAGCCTGAGACAGGGGGCCGGGGCCAACGTCCTGACTTTC. Encoded protein: CASSLRQGAGANVLTF.

CDR3 in amino acids: CASSLPLTGGRETQYF. The CDR3 DNA is TGTGCCAGCAGCTTACCCCTTACGGGGGGGAGGGAGACCCAGTACTTC. The chain combines TRBV7-2 with TRBJ2-5; 8 bases are shared with TRBD2. This CDR3 region has 16 residues. CDR1 and CDR2 (germline): SGHTA, FQGNSA. V was clipped by 2 bases and J by 5 bases; unmatched bases: 10.

This clone was recorded only once. As DNA, the CDR3 is TGCAGTGCTAGTTGGGGGGAACAGCCCCAGCATTTT. This translates into CSASWGEQPQHF. The V call is TRBV20-1, the J call TRBJ1-5, with D possibly matching TRBD1 (5 bases). The germline CDR1 and CDR2 sequences are DFQATT and SNEGSKA (reference sequence). Trimming pared 3 bases from V and 7 bases from J, leaving 10 bases between. The CDR3 is 12 amino acids.

This clone has more than one count but fewer than ten. The chain combines TRBV15 with TRBJ2-2; 9 bases fit TRBD1. CDR3 length: 15 amino acids. Per the germline V gene, CDR1 is LNHNV and CDR2 is YYDKDF (reference sequence). V shed 3 bases, J shed 5 bases, and the junction held 4 bases outside the gene matches. CDR3 residues: CATSSDRGLTGELFF. Written as DNA, the CDR3 is TGTGCCACCAGCAGCGACAGGGGGTTGACCGGGGAGCTGTTTTTT.

J is TRBJ2-7 and V is TRBV4-1; no clear D gene. The CDR3 is made up of 16 amino acids. Germline lookup yields CDR1 MGHRA and CDR2 YSYEKL. With 0 bases removed from V and 0 bases from J, the gap between germline ends came to 12 bases. CDR3 protein: CASSQDPQASSYEQYF. CDR3 DNA sequence: TGCGCCAGCAGCCAAGACCCTCAGGCGAGCTCCTACGAGCAGTACTTC.

This chain links TRBV5-5 with TRBJ1-1; TRBD1 is a possible D gene (6 bases). Looked up from germline, CDR1 is SGHKS and CDR2 is YYEKEE (reference sequence). V lost 3 bases, J lost 4 bases, and 10 bases lay in between. The CDR3 spans 13 residues. The CDR3 coding sequence is TGTGCCAGCAGCTCGGGACAACGCACTGAAGCTTTCTTT. Its protein product is CASSSGQRTEAFF.

This clone was seen only a few times. Here the CDR3 reads CASSGSPREEYF. The CDR3 DNA sequence: TGCGCCAGCAGCGGTTCTCCGAGGGAGGAGTACTTC. The chain couples TRBV5-1 to TRBJ2-7, with D possibly matching TRBD2 (6 bases). Trimming removed 4 bases at V and 11 bases at J, with 16 bases between. CDR3 length equals 12 residues. Germline CDR1 is SGHRS and CDR2 is YFSETQ.